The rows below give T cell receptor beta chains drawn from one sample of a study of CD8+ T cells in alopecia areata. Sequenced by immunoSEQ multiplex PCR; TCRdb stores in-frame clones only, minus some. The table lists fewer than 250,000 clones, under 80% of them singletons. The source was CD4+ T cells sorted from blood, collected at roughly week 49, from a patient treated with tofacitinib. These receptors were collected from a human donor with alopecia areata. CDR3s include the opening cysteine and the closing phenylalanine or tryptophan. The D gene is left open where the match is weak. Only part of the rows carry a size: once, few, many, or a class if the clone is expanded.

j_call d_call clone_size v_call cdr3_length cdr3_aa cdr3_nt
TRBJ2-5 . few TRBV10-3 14 CAISENDKQETQYF TGTGCCATCAGTGAGAACGACAAGCAAGAGACCCAGTACTTC
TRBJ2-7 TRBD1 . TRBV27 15 CASSSSGQGNYEQYF TGTGCCAGCAGTTCCTCGGGACAGGGGAATTACGAGCAGTACTTC
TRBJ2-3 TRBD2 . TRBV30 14 CAWRASGYTDTQYF TGTGCCTGGAGGGCTAGCGGGTACACAGATACGCAGTATTTT
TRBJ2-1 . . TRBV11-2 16 CASSLVRDSTYNEQFF TGTGCCAGCAGCTTAGTACGGGATTCCACCTACAATGAGCAGTTCTTC
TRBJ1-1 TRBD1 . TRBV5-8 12 CASSPQGMKAFF TGTGCCAGCAGCCCACAGGGGATGAAAGCTTTCTTT
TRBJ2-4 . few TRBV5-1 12 CASRDLGGIQYF TGCGCCAGCCGGGATCTCGGCGGCATTCAGTACTTC
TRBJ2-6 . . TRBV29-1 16 CSVRTAPSSGANVLTF TGCAGCGTTCGGACCGCCCCAAGCTCTGGGGCCAACGTCCTGACTTTC
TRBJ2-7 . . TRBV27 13 CASSLRKDYEQYF TGTGCCAGCAGTTTACGCAAGGACTACGAGCAGTACTTC
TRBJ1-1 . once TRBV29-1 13 CSSGSPGNTEAFF TGCAGCTCCGGGAGCCCAGGGAACACTGAAGCTTTCTTT
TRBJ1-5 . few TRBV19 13 CASSIGGNQPQHF TGTGCCAGTAGTATAGGAGGCAATCAGCCCCAGCATTTT
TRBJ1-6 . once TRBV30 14 CAWRGGSEVSPLHF TGTGCCTGGAGGGGGGGTTCTGAGGTCTCACCCCTCCACTTT
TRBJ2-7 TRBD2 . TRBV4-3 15 CASSQASGGPYEQYF TGCGCCAGCAGCCAGGCTAGCGGGGGGCCCTACGAGCAGTACTTC
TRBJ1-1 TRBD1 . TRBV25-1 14 CASKETGLNTEAFF TGTGCCAGCAAGGAGACAGGGCTGAACACTGAAGCTTTCTTT
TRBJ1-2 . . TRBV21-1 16 CASTLGLLATNYGYTF TGTGCCAGCACCCTGGGACTGCTGGCAACTAACTATGGCTACACCTTC
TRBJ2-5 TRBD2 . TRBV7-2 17 CASSLESLAGGTETQYF TGTGCCAGCAGCTTAGAGTCTCTGGCGGGGGGCACGGAGACCCAGTACTTC
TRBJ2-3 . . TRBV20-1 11 CSARDINTQYF TGCAGTGCTAGAGATATCAATACGCAGTATTTT
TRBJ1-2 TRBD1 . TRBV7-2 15 CASSLPGTGDYGYTF TGTGCCAGCAGCTTACCTGGGACAGGGGACTATGGCTACACCTTC
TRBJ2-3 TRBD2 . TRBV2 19 CASSPSDASGGASTDTQYF TGTGCCAGCAGTCCAAGCGATGCTAGCGGGGGTGCTAGCACAGATACGCAGTATTTT
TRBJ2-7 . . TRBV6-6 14 CASTPGHYPYEQYF TGTGCCAGCACTCCCGGACACTATCCCTACGAGCAGTACTTC
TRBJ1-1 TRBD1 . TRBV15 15 CATSRTGAVNTEAFF TGTGCCACCAGCAGGACAGGGGCTGTGAACACTGAAGCTTTCTTT
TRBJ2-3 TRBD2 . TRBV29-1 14 CSVQSSGGVDTQYF TGCAGCGTCCAGTCGAGCGGGGGAGTAGATACGCAGTATTTT
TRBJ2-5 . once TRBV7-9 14 CASSPAWGEETQYF TGTGCCAGCAGCCCAGCCTGGGGCGAAGAGACCCAGTACTTC
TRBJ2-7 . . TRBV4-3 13 CASSQVIFYEQYF TGCGCCAGCAGCCAAGTTATTTTCTACGAGCAGTACTTC
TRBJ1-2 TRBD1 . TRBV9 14 CASSVRQGGNGYTF TGTGCCAGCAGCGTAAGACAGGGAGGAAATGGCTACACCTTC
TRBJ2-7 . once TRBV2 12 CASRTASYEQYF TGTGCCAGCAGAACAGCATCCTACGAGCAGTACTTC
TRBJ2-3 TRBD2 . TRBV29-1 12 CSELRGSDTQYF TGCAGCGAGTTGCGGGGGTCGGATACGCAGTATTTT
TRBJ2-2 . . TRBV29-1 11 CSVDGPGELFF TGCAGCGTTGATGGGCCCGGGGAGCTGTTTTTT
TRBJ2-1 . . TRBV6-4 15 CASSESGQPYNEQFF TGTGCCAGCAGTGAATCCGGACAGCCCTACAATGAGCAGTTCTTC
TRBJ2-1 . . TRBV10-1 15 CASSESRGGLGEQFF TGCGCCAGCAGTGAAAGCAGGGGTGGCCTCGGAGAGCAGTTCTTC
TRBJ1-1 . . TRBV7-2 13 CASSQQILAEAFF TGTGCCAGCAGCCAGCAGATATTAGCTGAAGCTTTCTTT
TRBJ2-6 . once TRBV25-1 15 CASSRGGTGANVLTF TGTGCCAGCAGTCGTGGAGGAACTGGGGCCAACGTCCTGACTTTC
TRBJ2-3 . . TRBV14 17 CASSQDQSLRGGDTQYF TGTGCCAGCAGCCAAGATCAAAGCCTTAGAGGGGGAGATACGCAGTATTTT
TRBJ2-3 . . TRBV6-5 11 CASSLGDTQYF TGTGCCAGCAGTCTCGGAGATACGCAGTATTTT
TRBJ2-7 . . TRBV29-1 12 CSISDGSYEQYF TGCAGCATTTCGGACGGCTCCTACGAGCAGTACTTC
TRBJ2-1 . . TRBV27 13 CASKQWPSDEQFF TGTGCCAGCAAACAGTGGCCCAGCGATGAGCAGTTCTTC
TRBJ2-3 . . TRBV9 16 CASSPGLTTSTDTQYF TGTGCCAGCAGCCCAGGACTAACCACTAGCACAGATACGCAGTATTTT
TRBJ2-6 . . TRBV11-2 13 CASSPSGANVLTF TGTGCCAGCAGCCCTAGTGGGGCCAACGTCCTGACTTTC
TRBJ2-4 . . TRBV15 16 CATSSRSRATGDIQYF TGTGCCACCAGCAGTCGATCCAGGGCGACCGGGGACATTCAGTACTTC
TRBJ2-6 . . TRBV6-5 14 CASSTSLLANVLTF TGTGCCAGCAGCACATCCCTTCTGGCCAACGTCCTGACTTTC
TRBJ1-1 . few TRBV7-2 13 CASSLLRGTEAFF TGTGCCAGCAGCCTCCTCAGGGGAACTGAAGCTTTCTTT
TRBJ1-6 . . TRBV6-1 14 CASSGAPGNSPLHF TGTGCCAGCAGTGGGGCTCCGGGTAATTCACCCCTCCACTTT
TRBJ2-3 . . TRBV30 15 CAWKPSGLHTDTQYF TGTGCCTGGAAGCCCTCGGGACTTCACACAGATACGCAGTATTTT
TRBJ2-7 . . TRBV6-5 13 CASSYLRGYEQYF TGTGCCAGCAGTTACCTCAGGGGCTACGAGCAGTACTTC
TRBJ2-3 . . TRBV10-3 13 CASDGPSTDTQYF TGTGCCAGCGACGGACCTAGCACAGATACGCAGTATTTT
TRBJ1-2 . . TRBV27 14 CASSPGPPSHGYTF TGTGCCAGCAGTCCCGGTCCTCCCAGCCATGGCTACACCTTC
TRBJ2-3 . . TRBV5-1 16 CASSLVGQTVKDTQYF TGCGCCAGCAGCTTGGTCGGACAGACGGTTAAAGATACGCAGTATTTT
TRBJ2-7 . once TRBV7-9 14 CASSFEGGPYEQYF TGTGCCAGCAGCTTCGAGGGGGGCCCCTACGAGCAGTACTTC
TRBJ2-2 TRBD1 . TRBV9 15 CASSVGGQLTGELFF TGTGCCAGCAGCGTAGGGGGACAGTTAACCGGGGAGCTGTTTTTT
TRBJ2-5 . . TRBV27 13 CASSLGGVETQYF TGTGCCAGCAGTTTAGGGGGAGTAGAGACCCAGTACTTC